This TCR beta chain was sequenced for a study of cytomegalovirus exposure and HLA in healthy donors. Germline values: CDR1 SGHVS, CDR2 FQNEAQ. The V segment lost 3 bases and the J segment 3 bases; nucleotides outside the gene matches: 4. CDR3 length: 14 residues. PCR was performed using 60 Vbeta and 13 Jbeta primers. Clones were read by immunoSEQ multiplex PCR, and TCRdb kept only the in-frame ones, dropping some. Of some 120,000 clones listed, 80% were seen once; the top ten hold over 2.5%. In the case of this clone: Its target is not known.

Whole-study findings and limits: Reports state that TCR beta sequences accurately predicted most subjects' HLA-A and HLA-B alleles. In a later analysis, an Asian-associated ancestry cluster reportedly showed fewer N-insertions than the 666-donor mean.

The chain has TRBV7-8 and TRBJ2-5, with 7 bases matching TRBD1. The sequence was collected from a male donor in good health and CMV-seronegative. The sequencing sample was made of PBMCs. The CDR3, as DNA: TGTGCCAGCAGCTTGCTAACAGGGGAAGAGACCCAGTACTTC. Amino acids: CASSLLTGEETQYF.